This T cell receptor beta chain was obtained from a study of T cell repertoires in cytomegalovirus infection. CDR1 and CDR2 (germline): SGHTA, FQGNSA. The CDR3 runs to 15 residues. The V and J ends lost 3 bases and 0 bases, in that order; junction bases with no gene match: 3. This clonotype was found many times. TCRdb called the reads again in MiXCR, with one record for every CDR3 protein. This table holds 300,000 or so distinct CDR3 sequences, about a tenth found once. The receptor was isolated from a human donor in good health (CMV status not recorded). Some clones in this sample may be carry-over from other donors' samples. The sample consisted of PBMCs. The chain couples TRBV7-2 to TRBJ1-1, with TRBD1 matching over 8 bases. CDR3 sequence: CASSFPGGMNTEAFF. CDR3 coding DNA: TGTGCCAGCAGCTTCCCAGGGGGCATGAACACTGAAGCTTTCTTT. Combining the CDR3 with reference TRBV7-2 and TRBJ1-1 gives the whole variable domain GAGVSQSPSNKVTEKGKDVELRCDPISGHTALYWYRQSLGQGLEFLIYFQGNSAPDKSGLPSDRFSAERTGGSVSTLTIQRTQQEDSAVYLCASSFPGGMNTEAFFGQGTRLTVV.